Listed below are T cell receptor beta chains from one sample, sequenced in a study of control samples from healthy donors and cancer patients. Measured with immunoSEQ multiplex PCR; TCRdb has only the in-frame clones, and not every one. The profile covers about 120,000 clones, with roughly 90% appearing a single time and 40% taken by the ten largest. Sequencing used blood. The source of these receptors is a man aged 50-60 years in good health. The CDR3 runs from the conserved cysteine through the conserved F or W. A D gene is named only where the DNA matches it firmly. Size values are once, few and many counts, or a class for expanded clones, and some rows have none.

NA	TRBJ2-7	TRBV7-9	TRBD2	CASSALAGSYEQYF	TGTGCCAGCAGTGCCCTAGCGGGATCCTACGAGCAGTACTTC
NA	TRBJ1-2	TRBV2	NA	CASSKATVNYGYTF	TGTGCCAGCAGTAAGGCGACAGTTAACTATGGCTACACCTTC
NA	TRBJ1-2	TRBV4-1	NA	CASSQLDSGYTF	TGCGCCAGCAGCCAATTGGACAGCGGCTACACCTTC
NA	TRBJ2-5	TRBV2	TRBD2	CASKRSGRGQETQYF	TGTGCCAGCAAGCGTAGCGGGAGGGGGCAAGAGACCCAGTACTTC
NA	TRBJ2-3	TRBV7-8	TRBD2	CASSLVKTSGGTDTQYF	TGTGCCAGCAGCTTAGTTAAGACTAGCGGGGGGACAGATACGCAGTATTTT
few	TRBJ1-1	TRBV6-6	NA	CASSVNGEGTEAFF	TGTGCCAGCAGTGTTAACGGGGAAGGCACTGAAGCTTTCTTT
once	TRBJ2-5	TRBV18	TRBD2	CASSLQRGGSETQYF	TGTGCCAGCTCACTCCAGCGGGGCGGGTCGGAGACCCAGTACTTC
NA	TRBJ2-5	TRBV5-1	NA	CASSLLPRTVVQETQYF	TGCGCCAGCAGCTTGCTACCCAGGACGGTCGTCCAAGAGACCCAGTACTTC
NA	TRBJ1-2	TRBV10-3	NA	CAISDSGRYGYTF	TGTGCCATCAGTGATTCAGGGCGCTATGGCTACACCTTC
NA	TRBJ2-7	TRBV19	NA	CASSTGAHEQYF	TGTGCCAGTAGTACGGGAGCCCACGAGCAGTACTTC
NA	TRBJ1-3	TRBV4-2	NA	CASSERGEFGNTIYF	TGTGCCAGCAGCGAACGTGGGGAATTTGGAAACACCATATATTTT
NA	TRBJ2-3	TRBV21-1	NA	CASSKAPPRGTDTQYF	TGTGCCAGCAGCAAAGCCCCGCCCAGGGGGACAGATACGCAGTATTTT
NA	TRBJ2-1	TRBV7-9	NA	CASSLAVEQFF	TGTGCCAGCAGTTTAGCTGTTGAGCAGTTCTTC
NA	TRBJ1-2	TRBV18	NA	CASSPEGGFYGYTF	TGTGCCAGCTCACCAGAGGGCGGGTTCTATGGCTACACCTTC
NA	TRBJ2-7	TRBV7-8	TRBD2	CASSPGISGVYEQYF	TGTGCCAGCAGCCCCGGGATTAGCGGGGTCTACGAGCAGTACTTC
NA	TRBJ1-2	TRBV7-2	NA	CASSLLLRDGYTF	TGTGCCAGCAGCCTCCTGTTAAGGGATGGCTACACCTTC
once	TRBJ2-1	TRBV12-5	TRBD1	CASGRTGQAGDEQFF	TGTGCTAGTGGAAGGACAGGCCAAGCCGGGGATGAGCAGTTCTTC
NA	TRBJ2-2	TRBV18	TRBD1	CASSDRSTTGELFF	TGTGCCAGCTCGGACAGGAGTACAACCGGGGAGCTGTTTTTT
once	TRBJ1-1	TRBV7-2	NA	CASSTRATVEAFF	TGTGCCAGCAGCACTAGGGCTACAGTTGAAGCTTTCTTT
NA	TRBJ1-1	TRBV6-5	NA	CASSLGGSYGAFF	TGTGCCAGCAGCCTAGGAGGAAGTTATGGCGCTTTCTTT
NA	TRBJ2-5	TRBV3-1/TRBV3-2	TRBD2	CASRASGARQETQYF	TGTGCCAGCAGGGCTAGCGGGGCCCGCCAAGAGACCCAGTACTTC
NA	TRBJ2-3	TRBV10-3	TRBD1	CAISEDREKQYF	TGTGCCATCAGTGAGGACAGGGAGAAACAGTATTTT
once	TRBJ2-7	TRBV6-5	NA	CASSDSFSYEQYF	TGTGCCAGCAGCGATTCTTTCTCCTACGAGCAGTACTTC
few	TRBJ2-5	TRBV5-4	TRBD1	CASSSSLGTGDLETQYF	TGTGCCAGCAGCTCCAGCCTAGGGACAGGGGATTTGGAGACCCAGTACTTC
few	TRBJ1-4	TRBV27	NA	CASSKGFNEKLFF	TGTGCCAGCAGTAAAGGCTTTAATGAAAAACTGTTTTTT
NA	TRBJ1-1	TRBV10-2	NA	CASSPDYTEAFF	TGCGCCAGCAGCCCCGATTACACTGAAGCTTTCTTT
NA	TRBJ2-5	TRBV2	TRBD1	CASRGTGEETQYF	TGTGCCAGCAGGGGGACAGGGGAGGAGACCCAGTACTTC
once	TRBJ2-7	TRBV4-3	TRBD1	CASSQSTGGPSYEQYF	TGCGCCAGCAGCCAGTCGACAGGGGGTCCCTCCTACGAGCAGTACTTC
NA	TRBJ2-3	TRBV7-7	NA	CASSLGRGSLTDTQYF	TGTGCCAGCAGCTTAGGCAGGGGTAGCCTCACAGATACGCAGTATTTT
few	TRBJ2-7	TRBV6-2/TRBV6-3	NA	CASSVDIYEQYF	TGTGCCAGCAGTGTGGACATCTACGAGCAGTACTTC
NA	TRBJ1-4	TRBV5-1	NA	CASSLGAPGEKLFF	TGCGCCAGCAGCTTGGGGGCGCCTGGTGAAAAACTGTTTTTT
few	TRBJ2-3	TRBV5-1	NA	CASRGRPFSGNRYTDTQYF	TGCGCCAGCAGGGGGAGACCCTTTTCGGGAAATAGATACACAGATACGCAGTATTTT
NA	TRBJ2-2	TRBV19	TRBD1	CASRPLSGGGTGELFF	TGTGCCAGTAGGCCTCTCTCAGGGGGCGGCACCGGGGAGCTGTTTTTT
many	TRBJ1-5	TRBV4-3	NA	CASSHAYSNQPQHF	TGCGCCAGCAGCCACGCTTATAGCAATCAGCCCCAGCATTTT
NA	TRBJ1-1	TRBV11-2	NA	CASSSLVRGTEAFF	TGTGCCAGCAGCTCGTTGGTTAGGGGGACTGAAGCTTTCTTT
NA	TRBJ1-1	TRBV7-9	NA	CAILALLPTEAFF	TGTGCCATATTGGCCCTATTACCCACTGAAGCTTTCTTT
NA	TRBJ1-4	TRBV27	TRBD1	CASRQGVEEKLFF	TGTGCCAGCCGGCAGGGGGTAGAAGAAAAACTGTTTTTT
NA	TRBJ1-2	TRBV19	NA	CATGHYGYTF	TGTGCCACTGGCCACTATGGCTACACCTTC
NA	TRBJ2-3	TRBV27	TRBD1	CASRIDRAQDTQYF	TGTGCCAGCAGAATTGACAGGGCTCAAGATACGCAGTATTTT
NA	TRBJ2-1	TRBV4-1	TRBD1	CASSVGQGNHNEQFF	TGCGCCAGCAGTGTGGGACAGGGGAACCACAATGAGCAGTTCTTC
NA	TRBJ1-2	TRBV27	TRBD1	CASSFRGQGEYGYTF	TGTGCCAGCAGTTTCAGGGGTCAGGGGGAATATGGCTACACCTTC
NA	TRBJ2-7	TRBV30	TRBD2	CAWSSGLADSEQYF	TGTGCCTGGAGTTCGGGACTAGCGGATTCCGAGCAGTACTTC
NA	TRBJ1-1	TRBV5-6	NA	CASSFPPGEHEAFF	TGTGCCAGCAGCTTTCCTCCCGGAGAACATGAAGCTTTCTTT
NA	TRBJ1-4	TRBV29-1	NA	CSVGSGEKLFF	TGCAGCGTGGGTTCAGGGGAAAAACTGTTTTTT
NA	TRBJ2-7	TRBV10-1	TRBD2	CASIPGGECISYEQYF	TGCGCCAGCATCCCGGGGGGGGAATGTATTAGCTACGAGCAGTACTTC
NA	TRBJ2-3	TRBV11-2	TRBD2	CASSFNFRGGNTQYF	TGTGCCAGCAGCTTTAATTTCCGGGGGGGCAATACGCAGTATTTT
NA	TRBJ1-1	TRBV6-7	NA	CASSYSAGENTEAFF	TGTGCCAGCAGTTACTCGGCAGGTGAGAACACTGAAGCTTTCTTT
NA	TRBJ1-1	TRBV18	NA	CASSTAAEAFF	TGTGCCAGCTCAACGGCAGCTGAAGCTTTCTTT
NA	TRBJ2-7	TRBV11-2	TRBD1	CASSLGGQGAGEQYF	TGTGCCAGCAGCTTAGGGGGACAGGGGGCCGGTGAGCAGTACTTC
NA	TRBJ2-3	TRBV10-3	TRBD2	CAIRGLAGKTDTQYF	TGTGCCATCAGAGGACTAGCGGGAAAGACAGATACGCAGTATTTT
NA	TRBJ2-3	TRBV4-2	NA	CASSQNSGDTQYF	TGTGCCAGCAGCCAAAATAGTGGGGATACGCAGTATTTT
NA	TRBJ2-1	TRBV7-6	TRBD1	CASSPLTGAFYNEQFF	TGTGCCAGCAGCCCCCTGACAGGGGCCTTCTACAATGAGCAGTTCTTC
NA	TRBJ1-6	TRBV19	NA	CASSPGYNSPLHF	TGTGCCAGTAGTCCGGGATATAATTCACCCCTCCACTTT
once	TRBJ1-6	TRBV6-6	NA	CASSYSPRGVSSPLHF	TGTGCCAGCAGTTACTCGCCCCGGGGTGTCTCATCACCCCTCCACTTT
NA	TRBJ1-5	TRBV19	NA	CASSINTGNQPQHF	TGTGCCAGTAGTATAAATACGGGGAATCAGCCCCAGCATTTT
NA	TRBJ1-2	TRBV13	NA	CASSLGLGDNYGYTF	TGTGCCAGCAGCTTAGGCCTCGGAGATAACTATGGCTACACCTTC
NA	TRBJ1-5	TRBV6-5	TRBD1	CASRPTGERGQPQHF	TGTGCCAGCAGACCCACAGGGGAGAGGGGTCAGCCCCAGCATTTT
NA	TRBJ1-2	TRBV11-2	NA	CASSRAGERGYTF	TGTGCCAGCAGCCGGGCAGGGGAAAGGGGCTACACCTTC
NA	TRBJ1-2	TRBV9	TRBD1	CASSPRDRVGRGYTF	TGTGCCAGCAGCCCCCGGGACAGGGTGGGGAGAGGCTACACCTTC
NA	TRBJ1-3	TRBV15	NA	CATSRDSGNTIYF	TGTGCCACCAGCAGAGATTCAGGAAACACCATATATTTT